The entry that follows covers one TCR beta chain sequence. The data were obtained in a study of T cells expressing NK-cell markers. The CDR3 loop spans 15 amino acids. Per the germline V gene, CDR1 is SGHTA and CDR2 is FQGNSA. TCRdb reanalyzed the 5' RACE reads, giving one entry per CDR3 protein sequence and no DNA. Here the sample table reports some 280,000 distinct CDR3 sequences. Source material: blood T cells: a sorted CD56 or NKG2C T cell subset, CD4+ or CD8+ T cells, or bulk PBMC T cells (not recorded which). The chain employs TRBV7-2 and TRBJ2-1. The receptor was derived from a man younger than 35 in good health. The CDR3 reads CASSLAGIMGNEQFF.